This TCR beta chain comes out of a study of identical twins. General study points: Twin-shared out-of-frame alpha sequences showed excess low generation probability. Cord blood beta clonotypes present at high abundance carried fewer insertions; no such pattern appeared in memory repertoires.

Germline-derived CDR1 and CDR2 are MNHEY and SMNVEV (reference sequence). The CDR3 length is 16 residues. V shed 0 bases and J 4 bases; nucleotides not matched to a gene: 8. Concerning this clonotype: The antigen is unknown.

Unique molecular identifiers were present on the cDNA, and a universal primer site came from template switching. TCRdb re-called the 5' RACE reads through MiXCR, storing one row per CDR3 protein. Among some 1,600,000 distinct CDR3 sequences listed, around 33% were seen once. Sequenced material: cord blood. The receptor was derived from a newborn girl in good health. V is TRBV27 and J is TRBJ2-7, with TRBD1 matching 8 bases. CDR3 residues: CASSLSRTGMGYEQYF. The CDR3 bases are TGTGCCAGCAGTTTATCCCGGACAGGGATGGGGTACGAGCAGTACTTC.